These 25 T cell receptor beta chains share one sample of origin, sequenced in a study of blood T cell repertoires in COVID-19. Method: immunoSEQ multiplex PCR; TCRdb's copy keeps in-frame clones and lacks some. The data hold around 120,000 clones, with 90% observed a single time. The sequenced sample was peripheral blood. These receptors were collected from a woman aged 55-70 years with COVID-19, enrolled during active disease.

V is TRBV14 and J is TRBJ2-1; 9 positions agree with TRBD2. The length of the CDR3 is 15 residues. CDR1 is SGHDN and CDR2 is FVKESK in the germline V gene. V lost 3 bases to trimming and J lost 4 bases; unmatched junction nucleotides: 4. Here the CDR3 reads CASSHGRGGYNEQFF. The CDR3 nucleotides are TGTGCCAGCAGCCATGGGCGGGGGGGGTACAATGAGCAGTTCTTC.

V usage is TRBV5-1 and J usage is TRBJ1-5; maybe TRBD1 (6 bases). The germline gives CDR1 SGHRS, CDR2 YFSETQ. The CDR3 contains 15 residues. Trimming cost V 2 bases and J 1 base, with 10 bases left between them. The CDR3, as DNA: TGCGCCAGCAGCTTAACCACAGGGAGCAATCAGCCCCAGCATTTT. Amino acids: CASSLTTGSNQPQHF. Combining the CDR3 with reference TRBV5-1 and TRBJ1-5 gives the whole variable domain KAGVTQTPRYLIKTRGQQVTLSCSPISGHRSVSWYQQTPGQGLQFLFEYFSETQRNKGNFPGRFSGRQFSNSRSEMNVSTLELGDSALYLCASSLTTGSNQPQHFGDGTRLSIL.

The V call is TRBV7-9, the J call TRBJ2-7, with D tentatively TRBD1 (6 bases). CDR1 and CDR2 (germline): SEHNR, FQNEAQ (reference sequence). The ends were cut back, 5 bases at V and 6 bases at J, with 20 bases in the middle. CDR3 size: 15 residues. The CDR3 here is CASSRTRDKEGEQYF. As DNA, the CDR3 is TGTGCCAGCAGCCGAACCCGGGACAAAGAGGGCGAGCAGTACTTC.

The chain joins TRBV7-3 to TRBJ2-5, with D possibly matching TRBD2 (5 bases). CDR1 is SGHTA, CDR2 FQGTGA, per germline. The CDR3 is 13 amino acids. The V end lost 5 bases, the J end lost 1 base, and 8 bases lay between the germline ends. CDR3 sequence (DNA): TGTGCCAGCAGCGTCGGGGTCCAAGAGACCCAGTACTTC. This sequence encodes CASSVGVQETQYF.

The chain uses TRBV5-1 and TRBJ1-3; D perhaps matches TRBD1 (5 bases). Trimming took 4 bases from V and 0 from J, leaving 14 bases between them. Germline V CDR1 and CDR2: SGHRS, YFSETQ. This CDR3 contains 16 residues. The CDR3 protein is CASSPNTQGSGNTIYF. In DNA form, the CDR3 reads TGCGCCAGCAGCCCCAACACTCAGGGCTCTGGAAACACCATATATTTT. The whole variable domain, filled in from reference TRBV5-1 and TRBJ1-3, reads KAGVTQTPRYLIKTRGQQVTLSCSPISGHRSVSWYQQTPGQGLQFLFEYFSETQRNKGNFPGRFSGRQFSNSRSEMNVSTLELGDSALYLCASSPNTQGSGNTIYFGEGSWLTVV.

The chain employs TRBV7-2 and TRBJ1-2, with 9 bases lining up with TRBD1. This CDR3 region has 15 residues. Germline V gene sequence: CDR1 SGHTA, CDR2 FQGNSA. Trimming at V came to 5 bases and at J to 5 bases, leaving 9 bases not matched to a gene. CDR3 nucleotide sequence: TGTGCCAGCAGCGGGAACAGGGGGCCGGAGTATGGCTACACCTTC. Protein sequence: CASSGNRGPEYGYTF.

This chain uses TRBV14 with TRBJ2-2; D unresolved. The CDR3 runs to 16 residues. V was trimmed by 1 base and J by 0 bases, leaving 9 bases between them. In germline, CDR1 is SGHDN, CDR2 FVKESK. CDR3 sequence (DNA): TGTGCCAGCAGCCAAGTTGTGGGCGCGAACACCGGGGAGCTGTTTTTT. Encoded protein: CASSQVVGANTGELFF.

The chain uses TRBV10-3 and TRBJ1-2, with TRBD1 matching 7 bases. Per the germline V gene, CDR1 is ENHRY and CDR2 is SYGVKD. The CDR3 length is 15 residues. With V trimmed by 0 bases and J by 4 bases, 5 bases remained unmatched. The CDR3 region is CAISESEGAGYGYTF. CDR3 in DNA: TGTGCCATCAGTGAGTCCGAGGGGGCGGGCTATGGCTACACCTTC.

The chain carries TRBV3-1 (or the pseudogene TRBV3-2) and TRBJ1-2; the D gene is possibly TRBD1 (6 bases). The V gene's germline CDR1 is LGHDT and CDR2 YNNKEL (reference sequence). The V end lost 4 bases, the J end lost 6 bases, and 12 bases lay between the germline ends. The CDR3 is 13 amino acids. CDR3 nucleotides: TGTGCCAGCAGCCCCCCAGGGGACCATGGCTACACCTTC. Its protein is CASSPPGDHGYTF.

The V and J genes are TRBV15 and TRBJ2-1, with 14 bases that match TRBD2. In germline, CDR1 is LNHNV, CDR2 YYDKDF (reference sequence). Trimming at V came to 1 base and at J to 6 bases, leaving 2 bases not matched to a gene. The CDR3 spans 16 residues. The CDR3 bases are TGTGCCACCAGCAGAGGACTAGCGGGGGGGCCCAATGAGCAGTTCTTC. Its protein product is CATSRGLAGGPNEQFF.

The chain employs TRBV10-3 and TRBJ2-5; 9 positions match TRBD2. The V gene end was trimmed by 4 bases and the J gene end by 2 bases; junction bases not matched to a gene: 5. Germline lookup yields CDR1 ENHRY and CDR2 SYGVKD. The CDR3 contains 15 residues. The CDR3: CAISGQTSGQETQYF. In DNA, the CDR3 is TGTGCCATCAGTGGACAGACTAGCGGACAAGAGACCCAGTACTTC.

The CDR3 spells CASSPPSRAYGYTF. CDR3 nucleotides: TGTGCCAGCTCACCGCCTTCCAGGGCGTATGGCTACACCTTC. The chain uses TRBV18 and TRBJ1-2; tentatively, D is TRBD1 (5 bases). V shed 3 bases and J shed 5 bases, with 13 bases lying between them. Germline V lookup: CDR1 KGHSH, CDR2 LQKENI. This CDR3 contains 14 residues. Using reference TRBV18 and TRBJ1-2 for the parts outside the CDR3, the full variable domain is NAGVMQNPRHLVRRRGQEARLRCSPMKGHSHVYWYRQLPEEGLKFMVYLQKENIIDESGMPKERFSAEFPKEGPSILRIQQVVRGDSAAYFCASSPPSRAYGYTFGSGTRLTVV.

This clone showed up just once. This chain joins TRBV5-1 and TRBJ2-6; D gene unclear. The V end lost 0 bases, the J end lost 3 bases, and 7 bases lay between the germline ends. CDR1 SGHRS and CDR2 YFSETQ come from the germline V gene. This CDR3 is 15 amino acids long. The CDR3 DNA reads TGCGCCAGCAGCTTGGAGAGTTATGGGGCCAACGTCCTGACTTTC. This encodes CASSLESYGANVLTF.

This chain joins TRBV25-1 and TRBJ2-2, with D possibly matching TRBD1 (5 bases). The CDR3 length is 15 residues. V was clipped by 3 bases and J by 6 bases, with 14 bases between them. Germline lookup yields CDR1 MGHDK and CDR2 SYGVNS. The CDR3 sequence is CASSDPYPRAGELFF. The CDR3 coding sequence is TGTGCCAGCAGTGATCCTTATCCCAGGGCCGGGGAGCTGTTTTTT.

The chain couples TRBV4-1 to TRBJ1-6; maybe TRBD1 (6 bases). Germline V lookup: CDR1 MGHRA, CDR2 YSYEKL. V gave up 0 bases and J gave up 10 bases, with 13 bases separating them. The CDR3 has 15 amino acids. In DNA, the CDR3 is TGCGCCAGCAGCCAAGAAGTAGGGGGAGTCTCACCCCTCCACTTT. This translates into CASSQEVGGVSPLHF.

The chain uses TRBV6-5 and TRBJ1-5; perhaps TRBD1 as D (6 bases). V lost 6 bases, J lost 4 bases, and 13 bases lay in between. This CDR3 has 14 amino acids. The germline CDR1 and CDR2 sequences are MNHEY and SVGAGI. The CDR3 DNA sequence: TGTGCCAGCAGGTCGGGGGGGCGTAATCAGCCCCAGCATTTT. Its protein product is CASRSGGRNQPQHF.

In this sample, this clone turned up once. The V call is TRBV19, the J call TRBJ1-1; 9 positions match TRBD1. V lost 5 bases to trimming and J lost 7 bases; unmatched junction nucleotides: 8. This CDR3 is built from 14 residues. Germline lookup yields CDR1 LNHDA and CDR2 SQIVND (reference sequence). DNA for the CDR3: TGTGCCAGTAGTTCTACTCCGGGACAGGGTGAAGCTTTCTTT. Its protein product is CASSSTPGQGEAFF.

V and J are TRBV2 and TRBJ2-1; 11 nucleotides agree with TRBD2. J lost 0 bases, V lost 0 bases, and 10 bases had no gene match. The CDR3 is made up of 20 amino acids. Germline CDR1 is SNHLY and CDR2 is FYNNEI. The CDR3 nucleotides are TGTGCCAGCAGTGAAGCGGGGGGGACTAGCGGCTCTAGCTCCTACAATGAGCAGTTCTTC. Its protein is CASSEAGGTSGSSSYNEQFF.

The rearrangement joins TRBV19 to TRBJ1-5; 8 nucleotides align to TRBD1. CDR3 length: 15 residues. From germline, CDR1 is LNHDA and CDR2 SQIVND (reference sequence). V lost 1 base to trimming and J lost 1 base; unmatched junction nucleotides: 0. The CDR3 region has the DNA TGTGCCAGTAGTATAGGGACAGGGAGCAATCAGCCCCAGCATTTT. Translated: CASSIGTGSNQPQHF.

This clone appeared once. The CDR3: CASRPGGGSVTYEQYF. In DNA, the CDR3 is TGTGCCAGTAGGCCCGGTGGTGGTTCGGTTACCTACGAGCAGTACTTC. The genes are TRBV19 and TRBJ2-7; no reliable D call. The V end was cut by 6 bases, the J end by 2 bases, with 20 bases between. Germline V gene data show CDR1 as LNHDA and CDR2 as SQIVND (reference sequence). The CDR3 extends over 16 amino acids.

The chain combines TRBV10-3 with TRBJ2-2; D unclear. The CDR3 runs to 12 residues. The V and J ends lost 3 bases and 5 bases respectively, with 4 bases between them. Germline CDR1 is ENHRY and CDR2 is SYGVKD. The CDR3, as DNA: TGTGCCATCAGTGAAACAACCGGGGAGCTGTTTTTT. This translates into CAISETTGELFF.

The chain couples TRBV10-3 to TRBJ2-7, with D perhaps matching TRBD1 (5 bases). The germline gives CDR1 ENHRY, CDR2 SYGVKD. V gave up 2 bases and J gave up 5 bases, with 13 bases separating them. This CDR3 has 14 amino acids. The CDR3 DNA follows: TGTGCCATCAGTGAGCCGCAAAGGGGCGACGAGCAGTACTTC. Amino acids: CAISEPQRGDEQYF.

The genes are TRBV5-6 and TRBJ1-5, with D possibly matching TRBD1 (5 bases). The V gene's germline CDR1 is SGHDT and CDR2 YYEEEE. The CDR3 is 14 amino acids. Between the trimmed V and J ends, which lost 4 bases and 7 bases, there was a span of 15 bases. The chain's CDR3 is CASSAQGKGQPQHF. The CDR3 DNA reads TGTGCCAGCAGCGCGCAGGGAAAGGGACAGCCCCAGCATTTT.

The chain has TRBV10-3 and TRBJ2-7, with D hard to call. The CDR3 is made up of 12 amino acids. Germline CDR1 reads ENHRY; CDR2 reads SYGVKD. V was clipped by 5 bases and J by 5 bases, with 10 bases between them. The CDR3 reads CAISTHVHEQYF. CDR3 sequence (DNA): TGTGCCATCAGTACACATGTCCACGAGCAGTACTTC.

V gene TRBV30 combines with J gene TRBJ1-1; 12 nucleotides agree with TRBD1. The CDR3 length is 17 residues. V lost 1 base to trimming and J lost 6 bases; unmatched junction nucleotides: 12. CDR1 GTSNPN and CDR2 SVGIG come from the germline V gene (reference sequence). The CDR3 is CAWSATGTGGLSPEAFF. The CDR3 DNA reads as TGTGCCTGGAGTGCAACCGGGACAGGGGGCTTAAGTCCTGAAGCTTTCTTT.